This T cell receptor (beta chain) emerged from a study of cytomegalovirus exposure and HLA in healthy donors. PCR employed 60 Vbeta and 13 Jbeta primers. TCRdb's table, derived via immunoSEQ multiplex PCR, lists solely in-frame clones and lacks some. The table has 130,000 or so clones, about four fifths seen once. In this sample, this clone turned up a few times. The TCR comes from a man aged 25 to 40 in good health and CMV-seronegative. Material for sequencing was PBMCs.

Here the CDR3 reads CASSQSRGGQPQHF. DNA of the CDR3: TGCGCCAGCAGCCAATCTAGGGGGGGTCAGCCCCAGCATTTT. This chain joins TRBV4-3 and TRBJ1-5, with D possibly TRBD1 on 6 matching bases. CDR1 and CDR2 from the germline V gene are LGHNA and YSLEER. The CDR3 runs to 14 residues. The germline V and J ends were trimmed by 2 bases and 6 bases, with 11 bases remaining between them.